These T cell receptor beta chains were read from a single sample in a study of shared clonotypes between healthy human individuals. Some clones are missing from TCRdb's copy, which holds only in-frame ones; the method was immunoSEQ multiplex PCR. The sample consists of roughly 500,000 clones, 65% to 85% of them appearing once. Sequencing input: PBMCs. The receptors stem from a middle-aged woman in good health. Some clones in this sample may be carry-over from other donors' samples. Both conserved end residues are part of each CDR3. Fields, in order: J gene, V gene, CDR3 protein.

TRBJ2-7 | TRBV20-1 | CSAGLPGQYF
TRBJ2-5 | TRBV9 | CASSVGGEKGETQYF
TRBJ2-3 | TRBV10-3 | CAISRGLAGGADTQYF
TRBJ2-3 | TRBV4-3 | CASSLSFGLASTDTQYF
TRBJ2-4 | TRBV28 | CASRRRGLGNIQYF
TRBJ2-5 | TRBV27 | CASSPNYQETQYF
TRBJ2-1 | TRBV6-5 | CATRLAAANEQFF
TRBJ1-1 | TRBV19 | CASSIEGWTEAFF
TRBJ1-5 | TRBV4-1 | CASSPNDRNQPQHF
TRBJ2-7 | TRBV20-1 | CSARKGNEQYF
TRBJ2-5 | TRBV4-3 | CASSRSGQETQYF
TRBJ2-2 | TRBV11-2 | CASSLLTGELFF
TRBJ1-1 | TRBV20-1 | CSATQNEAFF
NA | TRBV5-4 | CASSLFGNSYEQYF
TRBJ2-7 | TRBV18 | CASSPPFGGDEQYF
TRBJ1-4 | TRBV4-1 | CASSQPTGGREKLFF
TRBJ1-5 | TRBV5-1 | CASSAGEYQPQHF
TRBJ2-5 | TRBV5-1 | CASSQGLAGEETQYF
TRBJ2-7 | TRBV28 | CASSSIRSLYEQYF
TRBJ2-7 | TRBV2 | CASSVVGGPEQYF
TRBJ1-1 | TRBV5-6 | CASSQTVGEAFF
TRBJ1-2 | TRBV6-6 | CASSPRTAIYGYTF
TRBJ2-5 | TRBV20-1 | CSEQLGETQYF
TRBJ2-5 | TRBV5-1 | CASSLGASGDPQETQYF
TRBJ1-5 | TRBV30 | CAWEKNSNQPQHF
TRBJ2-5 | TRBV9 | CASSVEVASETQYF
TRBJ1-3 | TRBV28 | CASSITWGGQGRSGNTIYF
TRBJ1-1 | TRBV18 | CASPPPGVQNTEAFF
TRBJ2-2 | TRBV5-1 | CASSLSPRAGELFF
TRBJ2-1 | TRBV5-6 | CASSLMGRIDYNEQFF
TRBJ2-7 | TRBV2 | CASKVRGQSYEQYF
TRBJ2-1 | TRBV11-1 | CASSLDMRREFEQFF
TRBJ1-4 | TRBV5-1 | CASRRMPATNEKLFF